Listed here are 10 T cell receptor beta chains from one sample, sequenced in a study of T cell changes during pregnancy in multiple sclerosis (dated by TCRdb to the late 2010s). The library was built by means of the immunoSEQ multiplex PCR assay. What TCRdb holds here is the immuneACCESS table cut down to in-frame rearrangements. Part of the clones is not present; checked against another copy, under half of the missing clones reflect an unresolved V gene, and the others are unexplained. Present in this sample are 40,000 or so clones, around nine tenths of which were seen just once. 0.37% of the sample is held by the ten biggest clonotypes. The starting material was CD4+ T cells from peripheral blood mononuclear cells, obtained after pregnancy. These TCRs come from a female donor in good health, enrolled as a control in a pregnancy study.

This chain uses TRBV19 with TRBJ1-3; D is ambiguous. This CDR3 has 14 residues. Germline loops: CDR1 LNHDA, CDR2 SQIVND (reference sequence). Trimming removed 3 bases from V and 3 bases from J, with 9 bases in between. This CDR3 reads CASSMLGGGNTIYF. DNA of the CDR3: TGTGCCAGTAGTATGCTGGGAGGTGGAAACACCATATATTTT.

V is TRBV6-1 and J is TRBJ2-7; D is possibly TRBD1 (5 bases). Trimming removed 8 bases from V and 0 bases from J, with 11 bases in between. Germline values: CDR1 MNHNS, CDR2 SASEGT. The CDR3 loop spans 13 amino acids. CDR3 nucleotide sequence: TGTGCCAGCTCAACGACAGTCTCCTACGAGCAGTACTTC. Translated: CASSTTVSYEQYF.

The chain carries TRBV6-4 and TRBJ1-5; no definite D call. Germline CDR1 reads MRHNA; CDR2 reads SNTAGT. Deletions cut 4 bases from V and 0 bases from J, with 4 bases between. This CDR3 spans 13 amino acids. The CDR3 sequence is CASSAFSNQPQHF. CDR3 DNA: TGTGCCAGCAGTGCTTTTAGCAATCAGCCCCAGCATTTT.

The chain combines TRBV27 with TRBJ2-4; 11 positions match TRBD1. This CDR3 is 16 amino acids long. Germline assignment: CDR1 MNHEY and CDR2 SMNVEV (reference sequence). After removal of 5 bases from V and 2 bases from J, the junction contained 5 bases not matched to a gene. The CDR3 DNA follows: TGTGCCAGCAGTCCGGGGACAGGGGGTCCCAAAAACATTCAGTACTTC. Translating gives CASSPGTGGPKNIQYF.

This clone came up once. This chain uses TRBV5-5 with TRBJ2-1, with D possibly being TRBD2 (5 bases). The CDR3 has 15 amino acids. Germline assignment: CDR1 SGHKS and CDR2 YYEKEE (reference sequence). The V and J ends lost 0 bases and 1 base respectively, with 8 bases between them. In DNA, the CDR3 is TGTGCCAGCAGCTTGGGAGGGAATTCCTACAATGAGCAGTTCTTC. Translating gives CASSLGGNSYNEQFF.

This clone was seen just once. CDR3 coding DNA: TGTGCCAGCAGTGATCAGGGTTCTAACTATGGCTACACCTTC. Amino acid sequence: CASSDQGSNYGYTF. The rearrangement links TRBV6-1 to TRBJ1-2, with TRBD1 as a possible D gene (5 bases). The CDR3 consists of 14 residues. The germline V and J ends were trimmed by 3 bases and 0 bases, with 8 bases remaining between them. Germline V gene sequence: CDR1 MNHNS, CDR2 SASEGT.

In DNA, the CDR3 is TGTGCCAGCAGGACTAGCGGGAGCTACGAGCAGTACTTC. Protein: CASRTSGSYEQYF. The V gene is TRBV6-5, the J gene TRBJ2-7, with 12 bases matching TRBD2. The CDR3 has 13 residues. Germline assignment: CDR1 MNHEY and CDR2 SVGAGI. J was trimmed by 3 bases and V by 6 bases; bases with no gene match: 0.

DNA of the CDR3: TGTGCCAGCAGTTTAAACAGAGCAAGCAATCAGCCCCAGCATTTT. Residues: CASSLNRASNQPQHF. This rearrangement joins TRBV27 to TRBJ1-5; D not resolved. This CDR3 region has 15 residues. V was pared by 2 bases and J by 1 base, with 9 bases between. Germline CDR1 is MNHEY and CDR2 is SMNVEV (reference sequence).

J is TRBJ2-7 and V is TRBV5-1, with 7 bases lining up with TRBD1. Losses at the gene ends were 0 bases for V and 5 bases for J; bases not matched to a gene: 5. This CDR3 is built from 14 residues. The germline gives CDR1 SGHRS, CDR2 YFSETQ. The DNA of the CDR3 is TGCGCCAGCAGCTTGGGACAGGGCATTCACGAGCAGTACTTC. Translating it yields CASSLGQGIHEQYF.

The rearrangement uses TRBV30 and TRBJ2-5; D unclear. The CDR3 has 12 amino acids. V lost 8 bases and J lost 7, with 17 bases in between. In germline, CDR1 is GTSNPN, CDR2 SVGIG (reference sequence). CDR3 amino acids: CARWAGLGTQYF. The DNA of the CDR3 is TGTGCCCGCTGGGCTGGGCTGGGGACCCAGTACTTC.